The 29 T cell receptor beta chains below all came from one sample that was sequenced in a study of chemoradiotherapy in HPV16-positive cancers. Generated by immunoSEQ multiplex PCR, the TCRdb table keeps only in-frame clones and is missing some. The sample gives 13,000 or so clones, roughly 90% of which show up once; about 2.6% is in the top ten. The material was blood, obtained from a patient who underwent chemoradiotherapy. The receptors come from a human donor with HPV-associated anogenital cancer.

The chain couples TRBV7-2 to TRBJ2-7; TRBD1 aligns across 8 bases. Germline V gene lookup returns CDR1 SGHTA and CDR2 FQGNSA. Trimming took 6 bases from V and 3 from J; bases not matched to a gene: 4. This CDR3 contains 13 residues. The CDR3 protein is CASSAGGLYEQYF. CDR3 bases: TGTGCCAGCAGTGCAGGGGGCCTCTACGAGCAGTACTTC.

CDR3 coding DNA: TGTGCCAGCAGCGAATCTAGCGGGGGGGGAATCCGGTATTTT. Amino acid sequence: CASSESSGGGIRYF. The chain recombines TRBV7-2 with TRBJ2-3; 12 bases fit TRBD2. CDR1 and CDR2 from the germline V gene are SGHTA and FQGNSA. The CDR3 runs to 14 residues. Trimming cost V 5 bases and J 14 bases; bases outside gene matches: 11.

The chain links TRBV7-8 to TRBJ1-3; possible D gene TRBD1, 6 bases. Per the germline V gene, CDR1 is SGHVS and CDR2 is FQNEAQ. This CDR3 has 14 amino acids. V was trimmed by 2 bases and J by 4 bases, leaving 9 bases between them. The CDR3 sequence: CASSLTGFGNTIYF. In nucleotides, the CDR3 is TGTGCCAGCAGCTTAACAGGGTTCGGAAACACCATATATTTT.

The chain recombines TRBV10-3 with TRBJ1-1, with 9 nucleotides matching TRBD1. The trim removed 7 bases at V and 7 bases at J, leaving 10 bases unmatched. From germline, CDR1 is ENHRY and CDR2 SYGVKD. This CDR3 is 14 amino acids long. CDR3: CAIKTGTGNFEAFF. The DNA for the CDR3 is TGTGCCATCAAAACCGGGACAGGGAACTTTGAAGCTTTCTTT.

In its sample, this clone was seen a few times. V usage is TRBV19 and J usage is TRBJ1-5; 7 bases agree with TRBD1. The CDR3 length is 13 residues. V was clipped by 6 bases and J by 5 bases; unmatched bases: 4. The germline CDR1 and CDR2 sequences are LNHDA and SQIVND (reference sequence). CDR3 coding DNA: TGTGCCAGTAGAGATACAGGGGATCAGCCCCAGCATTTT. Translating it yields CASRDTGDQPQHF. Together with reference TRBV19 and TRBJ1-5, the CDR3 gives the full variable domain: DGGITQSPKYLFRKEGQNVTLSCEQNLNHDAMYWYRQDPGQGLRLIYYSQIVNDFQKGDIAEGYSVSREKKESFPLTVTSAQKNPTAFYLCASRDTGDQPQHFGDGTRLSIL.

The chain combines TRBV6-6 with TRBJ1-6; D uncertain. Germline CDR1 and CDR2: MNHNY and SVGAGI (reference sequence). The V end lost 2 bases, the J end lost 10 bases, and 12 bases lay between the germline ends. The CDR3 spans 14 residues. CDR3 protein: CASSYTGQESPLHF. In DNA, the CDR3 is TGTGCCAGCAGTTACACTGGCCAAGAGTCACCCCTCCACTTT.

This chain connects TRBV14 to TRBJ2-3, with 9 bases matching TRBD2. Trimming cost V 4 bases and J 5 bases; bases outside gene matches: 7. The CDR3 runs 15 residues. CDR1 and CDR2 from the germline V gene are SGHDN and FVKESK. The CDR3 region has the DNA TGTGCCAGCAGCCTGCGACTAGCGGTTCAAGATACGCAGTATTTT. This codes for CASSLRLAVQDTQYF.

The V and J genes are TRBV18 and TRBJ1-4; D ambiguous. Looked up from germline, CDR1 is KGHSH and CDR2 is LQKENI. The V end was cut by 5 bases, the J end by 4 bases, with 11 bases between. The CDR3 spans 14 residues. The CDR3 loop reads CASSSDVVNEKLFF. CDR3 nucleotide sequence: TGTGCCAGCTCATCGGACGTCGTTAATGAAAAACTGTTTTTT.

The chain uses TRBV5-6 and TRBJ2-2, with D unclear. This CDR3 region has 16 residues. CDR1 and CDR2 from the germline V gene are SGHDT and YYEEEE. Trimming pared 4 bases from V and 1 base from J, leaving 14 bases between. The CDR3, as DNA: TGTGCCAGCAGCCTACGTGTCTCAGGGAACACCGGGGAGCTGTTTTTT. It encodes CASSLRVSGNTGELFF.

The chain links TRBV11-1 to TRBJ2-7; TRBD2 is a possible D gene (6 bases). In germline, CDR1 is SGHAT, CDR2 FQDESV (reference sequence). This CDR3 is 13 amino acids long. V gave up 3 bases and J gave up 4 bases, with 10 bases separating them. CDR3 in DNA: TGTGCCAGCAGCTTCGGGAGACATTACGAGCAGTACTTC. Translating it yields CASSFGRHYEQYF. The whole variable domain, filled in from reference TRBV11-1 and TRBJ2-7, reads EAEVAQSPRYKITEKSQAVAFWCDPISGHATLYWYRQILGQGPELLVQFQDESVVDDSQLPKDRFSAERLKGVDSTLKIQPAELGDSAMYLCASSFGRHYEQYFGPGTRLTVT.

CDR3 coding DNA: TGTGCCAGCAGTTTCCCTAGCGGGGCGAACACCGGGGAGCTGTTTTTT. Encoded protein: CASSFPSGANTGELFF. The chain carries TRBV6-4 and TRBJ2-2; 9 bases line up with TRBD2. CDR3 length: 16 amino acids. The V gene's germline CDR1 is MRHNA and CDR2 SNTAGT. With V trimmed by 5 bases and J by 0 bases, 4 bases remained unmatched.

The chain links TRBV5-1 to TRBJ1-4; TRBD1 might be the D (5 bases). Germline assignment: CDR1 SGHRS and CDR2 YFSETQ. The CDR3 is 16 residues long. Between the trimmed V and J ends, which lost 0 bases and 7 bases, there was a span of 16 bases. CDR3 amino acids: CASSLGFGGTIEKLFF. Written as DNA, the CDR3 is TGCGCCAGCAGCTTGGGGTTCGGGGGAACAATTGAAAAACTGTTTTTT.

The gene calls are TRBV14 and TRBJ2-2; TRBD2 agrees at 7 bases. CDR1 is SGHDN, CDR2 FVKESK, per germline. The CDR3 has 17 residues. After removal of 1 base from V and 3 bases from J, the junction contained 8 bases not matched to a gene. CDR3 sequence reads: CASSQARGGGDTGELFF. CDR3 sequence (DNA): TGTGCCAGCAGCCAAGCCAGAGGCGGGGGAGACACCGGGGAGCTGTTTTTT.

This clone showed up just once. This CDR3 is CASTFLDRGNEQFF. Here the CDR3 DNA reads TGTGCCAGCACCTTCCTGGACAGGGGCAATGAGCAGTTCTTC. The chain is built from TRBV2 and TRBJ2-1; 9 positions match TRBD1. The CDR3 is 14 amino acids. V lost 7 bases to trimming and J lost 6 bases; unmatched junction nucleotides: 7. Looked up from germline, CDR1 is SNHLY and CDR2 is FYNNEI.

The chain links TRBV6-1 to TRBJ1-5; 8 nucleotides agree with TRBD1. Trimming at V came to 2 bases and at J to 11 bases, leaving 11 bases not matched to a gene. The CDR3 runs to 15 residues. Germline V lookup: CDR1 MNHNS, CDR2 SASEGT. The CDR3 is CASSERGTGWVTQHF. The CDR3 nucleotides read TGTGCCAGCAGTGAAAGGGGGACAGGCTGGGTAACCCAGCATTTT.

The chain uses TRBV19 and TRBJ1-1; tentatively, D is TRBD1 (6 bases). V lost 6 bases to trimming and J lost 6 bases, with 11 bases between them. The CDR3 totals 12 residues. CDR1 and CDR2 (germline): LNHDA, SQIVND (reference sequence). The chain's CDR3 is CASRNQGSEAFF. As DNA, the CDR3 is TGTGCCAGTAGGAATCAGGGGTCTGAAGCTTTCTTT.

The gene calls are TRBV5-1 and TRBJ2-1; 13 bases map to TRBD2. The CDR3 has 16 residues. Germline V gene data show CDR1 as SGHRS and CDR2 as YFSETQ. V was pared by 4 bases and J by 8 bases, with 9 bases of the junction left unmatched. The CDR3 DNA sequence: TGCGCCAGCAGCAGTGGGGGTACTAGCGGGAGGGATGAGCAGTTCTTC. It is translated as CASSSGGTSGRDEQFF.

The J gene is TRBJ1-4, the V gene TRBV6-5; D gene unclear. Germline lookup yields CDR1 MNHEY and CDR2 SVGAGI. V shed 6 bases and J shed 7 bases, with 12 bases lying between them. The CDR3 consists of 13 residues. The CDR3 loop reads CASRWGGGEKLFF. The CDR3, as DNA: TGTGCCAGCAGGTGGGGTGGTGGTGAAAAACTGTTTTTT.

As concerns this clone: One end of the junction does not line up with germline, which may come from a read error. The chain uses TRBV5-8 and TRBJ2-5, with 7 bases identical to TRBD1. Germline V gene data show CDR1 as SGHTS and CDR2 as YDEGEE. The CDR3 is 14 residues long. This chain's CDR3 is CASSPGTDKESQYF. For the CDR3, the DNA is TGTGCCAGCAGCCCGGGGACAGATAAAGAGAGCCAGTACTTC. Filled out from reference TRBV5-8 and TRBJ2-5, the complete variable domain reads EAGVTQSPTHLIKTRGQQATLRCSPISGHTSVYWYQQALGLGLQFLLWYDEGEERNRGNFPPRFSGRQFPNYSSELNVNALELEDSALYLCASSPGTDKESQYFGPGTRLLVL.

As for this clone: One junction end does not reproduce the germline sequence, and a read error may be involved. The chain recombines TRBV6-6 with TRBJ1-4; 7 bases line up with TRBD1. Germline V gives CDR1 MNHNY, CDR2 SVGAGI (reference sequence). The CDR3 extends over 14 amino acids. CDR3 in DNA: TGTGCCAGCAATGACAGGGCAACAAATGAAAAACTGTTTTTT. Amino acid sequence: CASNDRATNEKLFF.

The V gene is TRBV15, the J gene TRBJ1-3; TRBD1 is a possible D gene (5 bases). Germline V gene sequence: CDR1 LNHNV, CDR2 YYDKDF (reference sequence). The CDR3 sequence is 14 residues long. Deletions cut 5 bases from V and 0 bases from J, with 8 bases between. CDR3 sequence reads: CATSRGVSGNTIYF. The CDR3 DNA sequence: TGTGCCACCAGCCGGGGGGTCTCTGGAAACACCATATATTTT.

CDR3 region: CASSLIWRGQGLQETQYF. The CDR3 coding sequence is TGTGCCAGCAGCCTCATCTGGCGTGGACAGGGTCTTCAAGAGACCCAGTACTTC. This sequence joins TRBV5-6 and TRBJ2-5, with 8 bases fitting TRBD1. V lost 4 bases and J lost 2; bases outside the gene matches: 16. The germline V gene has CDR1 SGHDT and CDR2 YYEEEE. This CDR3 has 18 residues.

This chain links TRBV5-6 with TRBJ2-3; D tentatively reads TRBD1 or TRBD2 (5 bases each). From germline, CDR1 is SGHDT and CDR2 YYEEEE. V was shortened by 3 bases and J by 11 bases, with 10 bases between the two germline ends. This CDR3 has 11 residues. The CDR3 loop reads CASSYGTEQYF. The CDR3 DNA sequence: TGTGCCAGCAGCTACGGGACGGAGCAGTATTTT.

V and J are TRBV6-1 and TRBJ1-5; D is perhaps TRBD1 (5 bases). This CDR3 is 16 amino acids long. Germline values: CDR1 MNHNS, CDR2 SASEGT. The V and J ends lost 1 base and 1 base respectively, with 11 bases between them. The CDR3 spells CASSEGAWGSNQPQHF. CDR3 bases: TGTGCCAGCAGTGAAGGCGCATGGGGGAGCAATCAGCCCCAGCATTTT.

Only one count was recorded for this clone. The rearrangement joins TRBV28 to TRBJ2-1; D ambiguous. Germline CDR1 is MDHEN and CDR2 is SYDVKM. The CDR3 length is 16 residues. Trimming took off 1 base at V and 8 bases at J, with 18 bases between the two ends. The CDR3 loop is CASSLSLISSLDEQFF. CDR3 sequence (DNA): TGTGCCAGCAGTTTATCTCTCATTAGTAGTCTCGATGAGCAGTTCTTC.

The chain joins TRBV27 to TRBJ2-3; 9 positions agree with TRBD2. With V trimmed by 5 bases and J by 6 bases, 9 bases remained unmatched. The CDR3 contains 15 residues. Germline V gives CDR1 MNHEY, CDR2 SMNVEV (reference sequence). CDR3 region: CASSPPAGGHDTQYF. DNA of the CDR3: TGTGCCAGCAGTCCACCCGCGGGGGGGCACGATACGCAGTATTTT.

This sequence joins TRBV5-5 and TRBJ2-7, with 9 nucleotides matching TRBD1. V dropped 0 bases and J dropped 2; count of bases not matched to a gene: 3. The CDR3 totals 15 residues. Germline lookup yields CDR1 SGHKS and CDR2 YYEKEE (reference sequence). The CDR3 coding sequence is TGTGCCAGCAGCTTGGCTGGGACAGGGACCTACGAGCAGTACTTC. It codes for CASSLAGTGTYEQYF. Complete variable domain (other parts from reference TRBV5-5 and TRBJ2-7): DAGVTQSPTHLIKTRGQQVTLRCSPISGHKSVSWYQQVLGQGPQFIFQYYEKEERGRGNFPDRFSARQFPNYSSELNVNALLLGDSALYLCASSLAGTGTYEQYFGPGTRLTVT.

CDR3: CASKRGASGNTIYF. CDR3 coding DNA: TGTGCCAGCAAACGGGGAGCCTCTGGAAACACCATATATTTT. The genes are TRBV6-5 and TRBJ1-3; D is unresolved. V shed 7 bases and J shed 0 bases, with 10 bases lying between them. CDR1 MNHEY and CDR2 SVGAGI come from the germline V gene. The CDR3 has 14 residues.

In DNA, the CDR3 is TGTGCCAGCAGCGGTTGGACAGGGGTGGGAACTGAAGCTTTCTTT. Amino acids: CASSGWTGVGTEAFF. The chain is built from TRBV9 and TRBJ1-1, with 9 positions matching TRBD1. After removal of 3 bases from V and 5 bases from J, the junction contained 8 bases not matched to a gene. CDR1 SGDLS and CDR2 YYNGEE come from the germline V gene. CDR3 length: 15 residues.